This entry concerns a single T cell receptor beta chain. The target antigen is unknown. This record comes from a study of radiation and T cells in renal cell carcinoma. Study findings and constraints: From baseline, blood top tumor clonotypes peaked at 2 weeks post-radiation.

Repertoires were generated with immunoSEQ multiplex PCR, while TCRdb's copy carries only in-frame clones and drops some. The table records just over 95,000 clones, 80% to 90% of them present only once. The time point here: blood 4 weeks post-SBRT, at nephrectomy. The treatment denotes: 15 Gy SBRT to primary tumor, nephrectomy 4 weeks later. Radiation-treated patients gave blood at baseline, week 2 and week 4. The receptor comes from a man aged 55 to 70 with renal cell carcinoma. The source was blood, collected from a patient whose treatment included radiotherapy and nephrectomy.

This CDR3 reads CASSLIQLNTEAFF. CDR3 sequence (DNA): TGTGCCAGCAGCTTGATACAGTTGAACACTGAAGCTTTCTTT. The chain links TRBV11-2 to TRBJ1-1; no definite D call. Trimming took off 3 bases at V and 0 bases at J, with 8 bases between the two ends. There are 14 residues in the CDR3. Germline CDR1 and CDR2: SGHAT and FQNNGV.